The TCR beta chain under discussion was sequenced for a study of T cell repertoires in cytomegalovirus infection. Study-wide background: Recently identified HLA-C-restricted and well-studied HLA-B-restricted CMV epitopes were used. Based on public TCR beta signatures, there were indications of CMV infection and of a matching HLA type. Study-level points and caveats: The response measured ex vivo was dominated by TCR beta clonotypes (HLA-C-restricted and CMV-specific).

CDR1 and CDR2 (germline): SGHVS, FNYEAQ. The germline V and J ends were trimmed by 4 bases and 9 bases, with 13 bases remaining between them. This CDR3 is 13 amino acids long. Each CDR3 protein gets one entry after TCRdb re-called the reads with MiXCR. The table records some 800,000 distinct CDR3 sequences, around 29% of them present only once. In this sample, this clonotype turned up a few times. Its cognate antigen is unknown. V and J are TRBV7-6 and TRBJ2-1, with D maybe TRBD1 (5 bases). This sequence was found in a human donor in good health (CMV status not recorded). Some clones in this sample may be carry-over from other donors' samples. This sample comprised cultured CD8+ T cells from PBMCs, obtained from culture after CMV antigen stimulation. The CDR3 DNA is TGTGCCAGCAGCTGGGGCCCTGGGGTTGAGCAGTTCTTC. Its protein is CASSWGPGVEQFF.